The entry below describes one TCR beta chain. Its antigen is unknown. PCR used 60 Vbeta primers and 13 Jbeta primers. The repertoire was sequenced with immunoSEQ multiplex PCR; TCRdb's copy has only in-frame clones and lacks some. The repertoire includes roughly 200,000 clones, around 80% of them detected once, and under 7.5% sits in the top ten. CDR1 and CDR2 from the germline V gene are MNHNY and SVGAGI (reference sequence). The CDR3 is made up of 15 amino acids. V lost 7 bases to trimming and J lost 5 bases, with 18 bases between them. The sample belongs to a study of cytomegalovirus exposure and HLA in healthy donors. General study results and limits: Researchers left out some V segments, among them TRBV6-2 and TRBV6-3, as indistinguishable.

The V gene is TRBV6-6, the J gene TRBJ1-5; no reliable D call. The sequence came from a man between 35 and 55 years old in good health and CMV-seronegative. The specimen was PBMCs. CDR3 in amino acids: CASTKRQADYQPQHF. The DNA for the CDR3 is TGTGCCAGCACCAAGCGGCAGGCAGATTATCAGCCCCAGCATTTT.